The text below deals with one T cell receptor (beta chain). The data were taken from a study of blood T cell repertoires in COVID-19. Study details: Samples taken during acute and convalescent COVID-19 were collected in the United States, Italy and Spain.

This CDR3 is 15 amino acids long. CDR1 and CDR2 (germline): LGHNA, YSLEER. The trim removed 1 base at V and 7 bases at J, leaving 3 bases unmatched. In the original analysis: Nucleated cell number was recorded as an estimate derived from reference gene primer amplification. Sequenced by immunoSEQ multiplex PCR; TCRdb stores in-frame clones only, minus some. V, J and clone size were drawn from that table, and D and trimming were deduced from the DNA. This sample has 150,000 or so clones, with 82% found just once. The chain recombines TRBV4-3 with TRBJ2-2; 10 bases map to TRBD2. The clonotype comes from a human donor with acute or convalescent COVID-19. The donor label of this sample is uncertain. Material: peripheral blood. Here the CDR3 reads CASSQVLAGGGELFF. As DNA, the CDR3 is TGCGCCAGCAGCCAAGTTTTAGCGGGGGGCGGGGAGCTGTTTTTT.